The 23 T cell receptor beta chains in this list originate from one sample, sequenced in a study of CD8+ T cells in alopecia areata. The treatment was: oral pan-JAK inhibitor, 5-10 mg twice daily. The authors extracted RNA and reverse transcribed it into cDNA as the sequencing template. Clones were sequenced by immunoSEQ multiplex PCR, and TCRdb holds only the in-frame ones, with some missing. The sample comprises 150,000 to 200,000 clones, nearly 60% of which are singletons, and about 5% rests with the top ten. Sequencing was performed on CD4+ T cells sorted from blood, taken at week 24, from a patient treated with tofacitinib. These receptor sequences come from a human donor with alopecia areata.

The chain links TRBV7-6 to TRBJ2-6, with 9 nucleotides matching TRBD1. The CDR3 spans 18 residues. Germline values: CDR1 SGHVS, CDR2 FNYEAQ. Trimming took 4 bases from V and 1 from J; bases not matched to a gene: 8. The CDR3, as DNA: TGTGCCAGCAGCTCCCGTCCCGGGACAGGGTCTGGGGCCAACGTCCTGACTTTC. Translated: CASSSRPGTGSGANVLTF.

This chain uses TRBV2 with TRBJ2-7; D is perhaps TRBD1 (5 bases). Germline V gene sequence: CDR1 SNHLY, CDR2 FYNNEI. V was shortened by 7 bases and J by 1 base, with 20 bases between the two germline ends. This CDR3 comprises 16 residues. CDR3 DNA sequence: TGTGCCAGCACCCCCCGTAGGCAGGGTATTTCCTACGAGCAGTACTTC. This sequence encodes CASTPRRQGISYEQYF.

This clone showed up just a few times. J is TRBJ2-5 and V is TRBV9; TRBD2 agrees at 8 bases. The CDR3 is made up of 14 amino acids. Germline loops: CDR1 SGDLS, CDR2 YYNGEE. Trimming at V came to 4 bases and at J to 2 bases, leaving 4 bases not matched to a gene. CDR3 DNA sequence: TGTGCCAGCAGCCCGGGGGGGGCTCAAGAGACCCAGTACTTC. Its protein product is CASSPGGAQETQYF.

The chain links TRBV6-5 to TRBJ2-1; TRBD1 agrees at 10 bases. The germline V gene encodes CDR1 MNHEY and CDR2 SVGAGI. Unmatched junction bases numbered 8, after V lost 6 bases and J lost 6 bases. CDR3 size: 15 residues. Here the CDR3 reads CASRWDRGYSNEQFF. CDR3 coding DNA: TGTGCCAGCAGGTGGGACAGGGGATATAGCAATGAGCAGTTCTTC.

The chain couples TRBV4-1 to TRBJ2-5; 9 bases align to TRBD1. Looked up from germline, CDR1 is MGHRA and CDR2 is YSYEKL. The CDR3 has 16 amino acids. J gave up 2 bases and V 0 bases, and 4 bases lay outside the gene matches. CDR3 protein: CASSQDGTGRQETQYF. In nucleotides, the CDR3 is TGCGCCAGCAGCCAAGATGGGACAGGGAGACAAGAGACCCAGTACTTC.

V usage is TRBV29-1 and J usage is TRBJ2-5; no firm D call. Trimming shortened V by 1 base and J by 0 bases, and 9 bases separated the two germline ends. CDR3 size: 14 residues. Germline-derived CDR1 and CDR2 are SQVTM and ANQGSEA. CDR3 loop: CSVEAPQDQETQYF. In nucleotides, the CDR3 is TGCAGCGTTGAAGCCCCCCAGGACCAAGAGACCCAGTACTTC.

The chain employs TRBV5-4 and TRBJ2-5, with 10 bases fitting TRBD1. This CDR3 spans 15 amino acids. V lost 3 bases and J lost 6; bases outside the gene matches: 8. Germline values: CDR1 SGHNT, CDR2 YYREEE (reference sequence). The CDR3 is CASSWEGQGLKTQYF. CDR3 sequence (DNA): TGTGCCAGCAGCTGGGAGGGACAGGGGTTGAAGACCCAGTACTTC. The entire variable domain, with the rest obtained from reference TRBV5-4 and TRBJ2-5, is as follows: ETGVTQSPTHLIKTRGQQVTLRCSSQSGHNTVSWYQQALGQGPQFIFQYYREEENGRGNFPPRFSGLQFPNYSSELNVNALELDDSALYLCASSWEGQGLKTQYFGPGTRLLVL.

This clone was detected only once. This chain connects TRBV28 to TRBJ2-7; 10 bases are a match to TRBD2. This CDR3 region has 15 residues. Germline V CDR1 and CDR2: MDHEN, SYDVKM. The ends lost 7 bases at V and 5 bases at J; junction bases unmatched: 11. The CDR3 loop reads CASKHGASGSDEQYF. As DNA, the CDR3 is TGTGCCAGCAAACACGGGGCTAGCGGGAGCGACGAGCAGTACTTC.

CDR3 sequence: CASSRTVGANQPQHF. The CDR3 region has the DNA TGTGCCAGCAGTAGGACAGTAGGGGCCAATCAGCCCCAGCATTTT. This sequence joins TRBV28 and TRBJ1-5, with a weak D call TRBD1 (6 bases). Trimming pared 5 bases from V and 3 bases from J, leaving 14 bases between. This CDR3 is built from 15 residues. Germline CDR1 reads MDHEN; CDR2 reads SYDVKM.

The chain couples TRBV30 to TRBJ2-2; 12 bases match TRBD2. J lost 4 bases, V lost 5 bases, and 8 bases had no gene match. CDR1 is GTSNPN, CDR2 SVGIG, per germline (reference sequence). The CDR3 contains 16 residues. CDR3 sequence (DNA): TGTGCCTGGTTACTAGCGGGAGGTATCGGCACCGGGGAGCTGTTTTTT. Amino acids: CAWLLAGGIGTGELFF.

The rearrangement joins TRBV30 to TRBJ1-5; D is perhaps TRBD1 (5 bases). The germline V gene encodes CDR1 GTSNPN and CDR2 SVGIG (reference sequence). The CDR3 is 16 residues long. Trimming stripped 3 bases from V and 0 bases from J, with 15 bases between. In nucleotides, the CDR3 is TGTGCCTGGAGACCGGGACGGACGTATAGCAATCAGCCCCAGCATTTT. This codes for CAWRPGRTYSNQPQHF.

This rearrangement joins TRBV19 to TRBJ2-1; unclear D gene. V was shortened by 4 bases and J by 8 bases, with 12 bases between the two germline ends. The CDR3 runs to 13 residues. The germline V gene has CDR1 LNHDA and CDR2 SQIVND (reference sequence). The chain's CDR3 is CASSSGRAHEQFF. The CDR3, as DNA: TGTGCCAGTAGTAGCGGCCGGGCTCATGAGCAGTTCTTC.

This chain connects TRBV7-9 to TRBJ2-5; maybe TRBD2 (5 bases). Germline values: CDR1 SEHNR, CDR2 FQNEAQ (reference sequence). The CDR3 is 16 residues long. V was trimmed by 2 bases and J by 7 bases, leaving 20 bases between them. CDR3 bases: TGTGCCAGCAGCTTAAAAAGGGCCCTGACCGAGGGGACCCAGTACTTC. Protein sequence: CASSLKRALTEGTQYF.

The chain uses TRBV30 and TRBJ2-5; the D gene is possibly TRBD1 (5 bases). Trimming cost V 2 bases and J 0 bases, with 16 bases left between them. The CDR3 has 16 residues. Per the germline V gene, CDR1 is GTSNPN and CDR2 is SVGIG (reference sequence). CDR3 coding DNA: TGTGCCTGGAGTACTAACCTGAGACAGTACCAAGAGACCCAGTACTTC. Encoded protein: CAWSTNLRQYQETQYF.

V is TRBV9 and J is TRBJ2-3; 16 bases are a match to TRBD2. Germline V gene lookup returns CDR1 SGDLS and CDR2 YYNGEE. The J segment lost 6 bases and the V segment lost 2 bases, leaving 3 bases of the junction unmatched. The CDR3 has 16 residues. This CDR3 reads CASSVGTSGRVDTQYF. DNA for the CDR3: TGTGCCAGCAGCGTTGGGACTAGCGGGAGGGTGGATACGCAGTATTTT. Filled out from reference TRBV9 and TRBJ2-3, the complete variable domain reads DSGVTQTPKHLITATGQRVTLRCSPRSGDLSVYWYQQSLDQGLQFLIQYYNGEERAKGNILERFSAQQFPDLHSELNLSSLELGDSALYFCASSVGTSGRVDTQYFGPGTRLTVL.

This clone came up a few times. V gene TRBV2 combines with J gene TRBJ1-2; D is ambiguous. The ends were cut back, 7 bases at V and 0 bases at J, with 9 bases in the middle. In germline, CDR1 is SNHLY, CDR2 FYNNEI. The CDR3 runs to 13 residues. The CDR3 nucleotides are TGTGCCAGCATATTGGAAACTAACTATGGCTACACCTTC. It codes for CASILETNYGYTF.

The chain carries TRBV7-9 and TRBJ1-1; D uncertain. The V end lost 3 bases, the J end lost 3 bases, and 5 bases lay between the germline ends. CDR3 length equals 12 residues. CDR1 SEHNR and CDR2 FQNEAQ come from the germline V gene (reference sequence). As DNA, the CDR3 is TGTGCCAGCAGCTTCGGGGACACTGAAGCTTTCTTT. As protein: CASSFGDTEAFF. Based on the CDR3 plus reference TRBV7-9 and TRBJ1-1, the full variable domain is DTGVSQNPRHKITKRGQNVTFRCDPISEHNRLYWYRQTLGQGPEFLTYFQNEAQLEKSRLLSDRFSAERPKGSFSTLEIQRTEQGDSAMYLCASSFGDTEAFFGQGTRLTVV.

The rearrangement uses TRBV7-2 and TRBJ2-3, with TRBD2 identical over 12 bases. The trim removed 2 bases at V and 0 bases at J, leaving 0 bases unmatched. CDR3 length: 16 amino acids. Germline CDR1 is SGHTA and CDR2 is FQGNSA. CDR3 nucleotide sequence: TGTGCCAGCAGCTTACTAGCGGGGGGGAGCACAGATACGCAGTATTTT. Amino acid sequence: CASSLLAGGSTDTQYF. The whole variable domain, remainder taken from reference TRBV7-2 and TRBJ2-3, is GAGVSQSPSNKVTEKGKDVELRCDPISGHTALYWYRQSLGQGLEFLIYFQGNSAPDKSGLPSDRFSAERTGGSVSTLTIQRTQQEDSAVYLCASSLLAGGSTDTQYFGPGTRLTVL.

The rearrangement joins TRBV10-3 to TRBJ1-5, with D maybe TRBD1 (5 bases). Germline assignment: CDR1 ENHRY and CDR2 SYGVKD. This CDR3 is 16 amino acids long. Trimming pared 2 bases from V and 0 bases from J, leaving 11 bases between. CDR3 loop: CAISETRGNSNQPQHF. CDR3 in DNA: TGTGCCATCAGTGAGACGAGGGGAAATAGCAATCAGCCCCAGCATTTT.

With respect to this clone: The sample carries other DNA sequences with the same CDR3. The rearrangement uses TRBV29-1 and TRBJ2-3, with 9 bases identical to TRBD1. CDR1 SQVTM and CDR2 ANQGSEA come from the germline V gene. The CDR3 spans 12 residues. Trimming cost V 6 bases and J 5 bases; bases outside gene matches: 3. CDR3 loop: CSVGTGQDTQYF. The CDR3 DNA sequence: TGCAGCGTGGGGACAGGGCAAGATACGCAGTATTTT.

The CDR3 sequence is CASSARDRGGYTF. The CDR3 nucleotides read TGTGCCAGCAGCGCCCGGGACAGGGGTGGCTACACCTTC. The rearrangement links TRBV7-8 to TRBJ1-2; 10 nucleotides line up with TRBD1. Looked up from germline, CDR1 is SGHVS and CDR2 is FQNEAQ. The CDR3 runs to 13 residues. The V gene end was trimmed by 5 bases and the J gene end by 7 bases; junction bases not matched to a gene: 4.

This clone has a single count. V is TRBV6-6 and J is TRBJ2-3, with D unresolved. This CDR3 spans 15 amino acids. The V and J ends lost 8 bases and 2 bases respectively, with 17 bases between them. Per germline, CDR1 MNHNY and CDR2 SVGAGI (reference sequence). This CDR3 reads CASLNSSPVTDTQYF. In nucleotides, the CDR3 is TGTGCCAGCCTGAACTCGAGTCCTGTCACAGATACGCAGTATTTT.

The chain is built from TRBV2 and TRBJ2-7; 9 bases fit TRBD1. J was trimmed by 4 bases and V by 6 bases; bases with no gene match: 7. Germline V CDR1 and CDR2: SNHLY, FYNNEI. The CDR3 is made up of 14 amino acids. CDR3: CASRRTGEGYEQYF. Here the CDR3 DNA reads TGTGCCAGCAGGAGGACAGGGGAAGGGTACGAGCAGTACTTC.